Sequencing of this T cell receptor (beta chain) was carried out in a study of memory CD4+ T cells and cytomegalovirus serostatus. Study observations and caveats: Each of approximately 69 CMV-associated TCRbeta sequences occurred in one to five individuals.

Single viable CD3+CD4+CD8-CD45RO+ cells were sorted as the memory CD4+ T cells. CMV serostatus came from serum IgG against pp150, pp28, p38, p52. Repertoires were generated with immunoSEQ multiplex PCR, while TCRdb's copy carries only in-frame clones and drops some. The sample lists about 82,000 clones, over 80% occurring once. Deletions cut 3 bases from V and 0 bases from J, with 10 bases between. The germline gives CDR1 SGHRS, CDR2 YFSETQ. The CDR3 runs 16 residues. As concerns this clone: Its antigen remains unknown.

The specimen sequenced was memory CD4+ T cells from blood. The sequence was obtained from an adult in good health and CMV-seronegative. The V gene is TRBV5-1, the J gene TRBJ1-6; D remains ambiguous. Here the CDR3 reads CASSSNPSSYNSPLHF. The CDR3 nucleotides read TGCGCCAGCAGCTCGAATCCGAGCTCCTATAATTCACCCCTCCACTTT.